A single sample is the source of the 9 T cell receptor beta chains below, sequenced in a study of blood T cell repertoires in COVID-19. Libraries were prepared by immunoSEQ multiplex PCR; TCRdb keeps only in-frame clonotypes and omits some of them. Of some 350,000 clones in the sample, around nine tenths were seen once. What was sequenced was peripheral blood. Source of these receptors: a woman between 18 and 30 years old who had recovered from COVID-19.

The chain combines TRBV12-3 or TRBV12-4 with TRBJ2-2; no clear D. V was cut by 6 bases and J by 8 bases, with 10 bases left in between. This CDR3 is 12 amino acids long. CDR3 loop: CASRSPRGELFF. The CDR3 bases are TGTGCCAGCAGGAGCCCGAGGGGGGAGCTGTTTTTT.

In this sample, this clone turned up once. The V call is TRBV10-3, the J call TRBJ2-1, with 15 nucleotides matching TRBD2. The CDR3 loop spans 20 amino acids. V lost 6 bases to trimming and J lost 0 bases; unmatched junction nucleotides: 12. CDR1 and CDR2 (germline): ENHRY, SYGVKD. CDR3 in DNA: TGTGCCATCAGGGGACAGCCGGGACTAGCGGGAGGAAACTCCTACAATGAGCAGTTCTTC. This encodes CAIRGQPGLAGGNSYNEQFF.

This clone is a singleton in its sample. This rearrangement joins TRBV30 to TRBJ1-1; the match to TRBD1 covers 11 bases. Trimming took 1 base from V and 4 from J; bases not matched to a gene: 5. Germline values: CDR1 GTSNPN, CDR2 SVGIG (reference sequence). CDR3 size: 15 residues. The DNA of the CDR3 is TGTGCCTGGAGTGAGAGCGGGACAGGGGGCACTGAAGCTTTCTTT. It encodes CAWSESGTGGTEAFF.

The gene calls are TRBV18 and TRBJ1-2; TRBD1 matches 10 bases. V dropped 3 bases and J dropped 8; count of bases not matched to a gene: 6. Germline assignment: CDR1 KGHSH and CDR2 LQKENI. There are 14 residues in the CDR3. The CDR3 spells CASSPGTGADGYTF. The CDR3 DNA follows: TGTGCCAGCTCACCCGGGACAGGGGCTGACGGCTACACCTTC.

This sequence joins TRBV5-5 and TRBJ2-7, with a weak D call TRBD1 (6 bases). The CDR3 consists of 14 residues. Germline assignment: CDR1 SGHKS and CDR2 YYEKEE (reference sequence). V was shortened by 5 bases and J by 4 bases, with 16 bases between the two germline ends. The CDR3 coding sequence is TGTGCCAGCAGTCCCCGCACAGGGTGGTACGAGCAGTACGTC. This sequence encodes CASSPRTGWYEQYV.

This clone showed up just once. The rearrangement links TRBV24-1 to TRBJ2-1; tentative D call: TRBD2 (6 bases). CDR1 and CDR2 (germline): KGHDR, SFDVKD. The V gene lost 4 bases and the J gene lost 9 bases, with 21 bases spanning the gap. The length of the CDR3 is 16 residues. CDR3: CATSEPGTQNPAEQFF. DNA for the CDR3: TGTGCCACCAGTGAGCCCGGGACTCAAAACCCAGCTGAGCAGTTCTTC.

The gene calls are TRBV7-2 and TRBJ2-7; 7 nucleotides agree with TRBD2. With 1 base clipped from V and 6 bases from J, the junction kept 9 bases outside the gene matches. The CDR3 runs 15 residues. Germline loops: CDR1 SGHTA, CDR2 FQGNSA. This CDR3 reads CASSLEYGSGFEQYV. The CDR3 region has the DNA TGTGCCAGCAGCTTAGAATATGGTAGCGGGTTCGAGCAGTACGTC.

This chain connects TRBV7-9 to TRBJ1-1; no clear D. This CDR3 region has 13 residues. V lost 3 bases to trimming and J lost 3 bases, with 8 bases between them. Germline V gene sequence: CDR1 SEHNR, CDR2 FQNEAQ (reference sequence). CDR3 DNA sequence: TGTGCCAGCAGCTTTTCTTCCGACACTGAAGCTTTCTTT. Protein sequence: CASSFSSDTEAFF.

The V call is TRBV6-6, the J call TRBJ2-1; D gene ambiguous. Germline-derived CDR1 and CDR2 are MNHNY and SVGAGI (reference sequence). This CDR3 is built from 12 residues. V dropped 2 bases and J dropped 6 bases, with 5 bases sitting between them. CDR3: CASSYSPNEQFF. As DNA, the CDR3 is TGTGCCAGCAGTTACAGCCCCAATGAGCAGTTCTTC.